What follows are 13 T cell receptor beta chains derived from one specimen sequenced in a study of type 1 regulatory T cells. These receptors are not linked to any known antigen. MiXCR, run by TCRdb on the reads, gives a single entry per CDR3 protein. Altogether 68,000 or so distinct CDR3 sequences are present, around 49% being singletons, with the ten largest covering more than 2%. The sequenced sample consisted of cultured non-Tr1 T cells, either the whole culture or a sorted T cell fraction (not recorded which). These receptors were collected from a human donor in good health.

This clonotype has only a few counts. This chain connects TRBV12-3 or TRBV12-4 to TRBJ2-5; maybe TRBD1 (6 bases). The CDR3 length is 14 residues. The ends were cut back, 6 bases at V and 8 bases at J, with 19 bases in the middle. This chain's CDR3 is CASSEGHTAGTQYF. The CDR3 region has the DNA TGTGCCAGCAGCGAGGGACACACGGCCGGCACCCAGTACTTC.

This chain joins TRBV20-1 and TRBJ2-5; D is possibly TRBD1 or TRBD2 (6 bases each). V lost 5 bases to trimming and J lost 5 bases, with 15 bases between them. This CDR3 comprises 13 residues. Germline assignment: CDR1 DFQATT and CDR2 SNEGSKA (reference sequence). In DNA form, the CDR3 reads TGCAGTGCTTTCGGGGGCGCGGATGAGACCCAGTACTTC. Protein sequence: CSAFGGADETQYF.

This clonotype was picked up a small number of times. The genes are TRBV3-1 and TRBJ2-7; 8 bases map to TRBD2. After removal of 5 bases from V and 5 bases from J, the junction contained 11 bases not matched to a gene. The CDR3 length is 15 residues. The germline CDR1 and CDR2 sequences are LGHDT and YNNKEL (reference sequence). The CDR3 is CASSGGPSGGDEQYF. The CDR3 DNA reads as TGTGCCAGCAGCGGAGGCCCCAGCGGGGGCGACGAGCAGTACTTC.

This clonotype was found a few times. The chain couples TRBV18 to TRBJ2-7, with D maybe TRBD2 (5 bases). This CDR3 region has 13 residues. Trimming took off 4 bases at V and 6 bases at J, with 13 bases between the two ends. Germline values: CDR1 KGHSH, CDR2 LQKENI. The CDR3 DNA is TGTGCCAGCTCACGGGAGTCTGTGGGCGAGCAGTACTTC. It codes for CASSRESVGEQYF.

CDR3 bases: TGTGCCAGCAGTTTGAGGGCCGGGGACCAGCCCCAGCATTTT. Its protein product is CASSLRAGDQPQHF. The J gene is TRBJ1-5, the V gene TRBV12-3 or TRBV12-4, with a tentative D call TRBD1 (5 bases). The CDR3 sequence is 14 residues long. V lost 3 bases to trimming and J lost 7 bases, with 13 bases between them.

The gene calls are TRBV25-1 and TRBJ1-2; D perhaps matches TRBD1 (5 bases). This CDR3 has 12 residues. Germline CDR1 reads MGHDK; CDR2 reads SYGVNS. V was trimmed by 7 bases and J by 7 bases, leaving 13 bases between them. The CDR3 region is CASMGKGRGYTF. The CDR3 DNA sequence: TGTGCCAGCATGGGTAAGGGGCGTGGCTACACCTTC.

This clonotype was recorded once. The genes are TRBV4-1 and TRBJ2-6; 10 nucleotides agree with TRBD1. The V segment lost 1 base and the J segment 0 bases; nucleotides outside the gene matches: 3. The CDR3 spans 18 residues. Germline V CDR1 and CDR2: MGHRA, YSYEKL. The CDR3 loop is CASSQGQGAHSGANVLTF. DNA for the CDR3: TGCGCCAGCAGCCAAGGACAGGGGGCTCACTCTGGGGCCAACGTCCTGACTTTC.

This clonotype has more than one count but fewer than ten. V gene TRBV7-9 combines with J gene TRBJ2-1; D is undetermined. V was cut by 1 base and J by 1 base, with 5 bases left in between. The length of the CDR3 is 14 residues. The germline CDR1 and CDR2 sequences are SEHNR and FQNEAQ (reference sequence). The CDR3 DNA follows: TGTGCCAGCAGCTTAGACGGGTCCTACAATGAGCAGTTCTTC. Protein product: CASSLDGSYNEQFF.

The chain recombines TRBV20-1 with TRBJ1-2, with a weak D call TRBD1 (6 bases). The CDR3 extends over 14 amino acids. V was pared by 3 bases and J by 2 bases, with 13 bases between. Germline V gene lookup returns CDR1 DFQATT and CDR2 SNEGSKA (reference sequence). The CDR3 DNA reads TGCAGTGCTAGTTCGGACAGCGTAAACTATGGCTACACCTTC. It yields the protein CSASSDSVNYGYTF.

This sequence joins TRBV27 and TRBJ2-5, with 7 nucleotides matching TRBD2. There are 17 residues in the CDR3. With 5 bases clipped from V and 2 bases from J, the junction kept 14 bases outside the gene matches. Germline V gene data show CDR1 as MNHEY and CDR2 as SMNVEV (reference sequence). The CDR3 bases are TGTGCCAGCAGTAACCCCACAGCGGGGCGGACACAAGAGACCCAGTACTTC. It yields the protein CASSNPTAGRTQETQYF.

The chain recombines TRBV7-9 with TRBJ2-4; TRBD2 is a possible D gene (7 bases). The germline gives CDR1 SEHNR, CDR2 FQNEAQ (reference sequence). The CDR3 loop spans 14 amino acids. Deletions cut 4 bases from V and 3 bases from J, with 10 bases between. DNA of the CDR3: TGTGCCAGCAGCTCGGGGGGCGACAAAAACATTCAGTACTTC. This codes for CASSSGGDKNIQYF. Drawing the rest from reference TRBV7-9 and TRBJ2-4, the complete variable domain is DTGVSQNPRHKITKRGQNVTFRCDPISEHNRLYWYRQTLGQGPEFLTYFQNEAQLEKSRLLSDRFSAERPKGSFSTLEIQRTEQGDSAMYLCASSSGGDKNIQYFGAGTRLSVL.

V is TRBV11-2 and J is TRBJ2-1; D unresolved. V dropped 0 bases and J dropped 11 bases, with 11 bases sitting between them. The CDR3 has 13 residues. Germline CDR1 reads SGHAT; CDR2 reads FQNNGV. CDR3 DNA: TGTGCCAGCAGCTTAGAGTGGGGATCCCAGCAGTTCTTC. This translates into CASSLEWGSQQFF.

J is TRBJ2-7 and V is TRBV7-3; TRBD2 matches at 8 bases. The CDR3 contains 15 residues. The trim removed 5 bases at V and 3 bases at J, leaving 9 bases unmatched. CDR1 is SGHTA and CDR2 is FQGTGA in the germline V gene. This CDR3 is CASSAGGGPYYEQYF. The CDR3 nucleotides are TGTGCCAGCAGCGCCGGGGGGGGGCCCTACTACGAGCAGTACTTC.